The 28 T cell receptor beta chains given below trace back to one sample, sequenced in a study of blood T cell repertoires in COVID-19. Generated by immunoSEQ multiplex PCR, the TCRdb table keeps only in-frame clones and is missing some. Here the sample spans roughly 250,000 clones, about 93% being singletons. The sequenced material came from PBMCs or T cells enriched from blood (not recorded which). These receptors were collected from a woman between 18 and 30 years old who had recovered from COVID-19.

The CDR3, as DNA: TGCGCCAGCAGCCTACAGGGGGCTGAGACAGATACGCAGTATTTT. It specifies CASSLQGAETDTQYF. This rearrangement joins TRBV4-3 to TRBJ2-3; 9 bases match TRBD1. The germline gives CDR1 LGHNA, CDR2 YSLEER. V trimming: 4 bases; J trimming: 3 bases; junction bases outside the gene matches: 5. The CDR3 totals 15 residues.

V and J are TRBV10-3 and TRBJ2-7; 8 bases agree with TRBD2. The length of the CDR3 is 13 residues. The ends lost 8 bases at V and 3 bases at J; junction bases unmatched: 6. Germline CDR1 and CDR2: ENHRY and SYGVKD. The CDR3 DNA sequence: TGTGCCATCCACGGGAGGGGGAACTACGAGCAGTACTTC. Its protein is CAIHGRGNYEQYF.

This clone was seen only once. The CDR3 reads CASSLPGDNVGYTF. CDR3 DNA sequence: TGTGCCAGCAGCTTGCCCGGGGATAACGTTGGCTACACCTTC. The rearrangement joins TRBV11-2 to TRBJ1-2, with unresolved D. The CDR3 totals 14 residues. CDR1 SGHAT and CDR2 FQNNGV come from the germline V gene. V lost 3 bases, J lost 7 bases, and 15 bases lay in between.

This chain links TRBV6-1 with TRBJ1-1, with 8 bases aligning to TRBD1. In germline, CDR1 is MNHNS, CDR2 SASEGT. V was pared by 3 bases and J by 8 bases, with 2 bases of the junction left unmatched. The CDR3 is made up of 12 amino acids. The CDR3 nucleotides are TGTGCCAGCAGTGACAGGGGGCCGGAAGCTTTCTTT. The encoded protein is CASSDRGPEAFF.

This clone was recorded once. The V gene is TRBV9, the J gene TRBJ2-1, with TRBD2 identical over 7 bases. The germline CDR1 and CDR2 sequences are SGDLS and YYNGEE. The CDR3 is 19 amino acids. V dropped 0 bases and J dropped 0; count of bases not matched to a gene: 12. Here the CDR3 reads CASSVGGSGPPSSYNEQFF. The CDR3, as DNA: TGTGCCAGCAGCGTAGGAGGTAGCGGGCCCCCCTCCTCCTACAATGAGCAGTTCTTC. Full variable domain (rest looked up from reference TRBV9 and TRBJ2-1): DSGVTQTPKHLITATGQRVTLRCSPRSGDLSVYWYQQSLDQGLQFLIQYYNGEERAKGNILERFSAQQFPDLHSELNLSSLELGDSALYFCASSVGGSGPPSSYNEQFFGPGTRLTVL.

CDR3 sequence: CASSSRDRGGYTF. Here the CDR3 DNA reads TGTGCCAGTAGTTCCCGGGACAGGGGTGGCTACACCTTC. The rearrangement links TRBV19 to TRBJ1-2, with TRBD1 matching 10 bases. V lost 5 bases, J lost 7 bases, and 4 bases stayed unmatched. The CDR3 totals 13 residues. Germline CDR1 reads LNHDA; CDR2 reads SQIVND (reference sequence).

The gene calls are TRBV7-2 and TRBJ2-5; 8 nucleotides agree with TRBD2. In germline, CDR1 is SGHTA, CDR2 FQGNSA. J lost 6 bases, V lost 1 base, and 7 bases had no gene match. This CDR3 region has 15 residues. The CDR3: CASSLVGGGTQTQYF. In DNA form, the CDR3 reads TGTGCCAGCAGCTTAGTCGGCGGGGGGACCCAGACCCAGTACTTC. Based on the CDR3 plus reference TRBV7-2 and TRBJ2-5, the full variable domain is GAGVSQSPSNKVTEKGKDVELRCDPISGHTALYWYRQSLGQGLEFLIYFQGNSAPDKSGLPSDRFSAERTGGSVSTLTIQRTQQEDSAVYLCASSLVGGGTQTQYFGPGTRLLVL.

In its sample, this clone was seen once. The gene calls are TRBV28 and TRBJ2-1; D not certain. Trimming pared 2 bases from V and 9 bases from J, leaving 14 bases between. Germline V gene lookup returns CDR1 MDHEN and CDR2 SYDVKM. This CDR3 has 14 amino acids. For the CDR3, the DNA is TGTGCCAGCAGTTTAACCGAAACCGGCGGTGAGCAGTTCTTC. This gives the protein CASSLTETGGEQFF.

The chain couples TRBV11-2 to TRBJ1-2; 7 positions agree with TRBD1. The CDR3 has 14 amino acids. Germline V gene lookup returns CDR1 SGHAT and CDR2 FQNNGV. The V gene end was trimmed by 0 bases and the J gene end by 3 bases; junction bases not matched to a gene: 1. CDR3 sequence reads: CASSLDRGDYGYTF. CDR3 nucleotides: TGTGCCAGCAGCTTAGACAGGGGGGACTATGGCTACACCTTC.

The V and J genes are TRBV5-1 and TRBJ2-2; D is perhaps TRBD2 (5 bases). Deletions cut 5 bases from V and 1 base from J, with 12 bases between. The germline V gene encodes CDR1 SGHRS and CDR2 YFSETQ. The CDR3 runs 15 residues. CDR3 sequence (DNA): TGCGCCAGCAGTTACGGGATAGGGAACACCGGGGAGCTGTTTTTT. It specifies CASSYGIGNTGELFF.

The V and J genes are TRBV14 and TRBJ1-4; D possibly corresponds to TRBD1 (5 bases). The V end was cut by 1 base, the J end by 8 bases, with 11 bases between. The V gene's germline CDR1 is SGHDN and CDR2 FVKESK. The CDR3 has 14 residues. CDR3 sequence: CASSQAGWREKLFF. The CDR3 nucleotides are TGTGCCAGCAGCCAAGCAGGGTGGCGCGAAAAACTGTTTTTT.

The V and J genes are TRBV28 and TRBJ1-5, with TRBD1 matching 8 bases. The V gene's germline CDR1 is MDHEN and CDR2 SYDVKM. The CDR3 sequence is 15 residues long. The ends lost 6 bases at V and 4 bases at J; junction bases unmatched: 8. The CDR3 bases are TGTGCCAGCAGGCGCACAGGGGGTGGGAATCAGCCCCAGCATTTT. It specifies CASRRTGGGNQPQHF.

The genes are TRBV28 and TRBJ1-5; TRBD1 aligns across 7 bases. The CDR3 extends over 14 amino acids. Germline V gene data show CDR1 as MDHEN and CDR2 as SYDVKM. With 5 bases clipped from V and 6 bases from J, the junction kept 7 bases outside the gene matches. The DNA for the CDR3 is TGTGCCAGCAGTAACGGACAGGTGGGTCAGCCCCAGCATTTT. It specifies CASSNGQVGQPQHF.

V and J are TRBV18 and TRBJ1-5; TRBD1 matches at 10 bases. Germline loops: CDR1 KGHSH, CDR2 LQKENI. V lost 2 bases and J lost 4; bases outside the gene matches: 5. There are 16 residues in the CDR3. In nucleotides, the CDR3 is TGTGCCAGCTCACCAACCGGGACAGGGGTAAATCAGCCCCAGCATTTT. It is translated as CASSPTGTGVNQPQHF.

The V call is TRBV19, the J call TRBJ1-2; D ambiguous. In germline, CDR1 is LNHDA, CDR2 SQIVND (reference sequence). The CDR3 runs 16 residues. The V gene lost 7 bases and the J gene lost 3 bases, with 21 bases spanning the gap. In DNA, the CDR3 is TGTGCCAGTACCCCCTATTCATCGGGGAGAGACTATGGCTACACCTTC. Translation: CASTPYSSGRDYGYTF.

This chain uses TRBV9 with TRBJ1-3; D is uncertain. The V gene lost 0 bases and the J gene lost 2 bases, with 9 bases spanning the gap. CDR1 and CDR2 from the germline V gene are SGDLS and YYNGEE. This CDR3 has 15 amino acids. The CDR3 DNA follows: TGTGCCAGCAGCGTAGAGGAGGCTGCTGGAAACACCATATATTTT. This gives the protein CASSVEEAAGNTIYF.

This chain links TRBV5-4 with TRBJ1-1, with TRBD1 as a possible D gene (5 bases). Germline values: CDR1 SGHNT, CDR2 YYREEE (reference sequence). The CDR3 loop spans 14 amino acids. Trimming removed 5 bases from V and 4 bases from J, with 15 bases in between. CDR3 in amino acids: CASRPTGVVTEAFF. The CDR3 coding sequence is TGTGCCAGCAGGCCCACGGGGGTGGTCACTGAAGCTTTCTTT.

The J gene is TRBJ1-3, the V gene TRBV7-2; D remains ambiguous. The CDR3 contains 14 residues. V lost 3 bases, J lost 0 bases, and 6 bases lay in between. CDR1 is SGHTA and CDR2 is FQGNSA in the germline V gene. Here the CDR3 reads CASSFAVSGNTIYF. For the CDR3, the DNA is TGTGCCAGCAGCTTCGCAGTCTCTGGAAACACCATATATTTT.

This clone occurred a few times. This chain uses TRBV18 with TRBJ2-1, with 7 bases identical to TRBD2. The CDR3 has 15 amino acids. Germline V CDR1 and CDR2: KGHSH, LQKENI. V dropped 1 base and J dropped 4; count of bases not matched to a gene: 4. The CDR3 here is CASSPRGGTYNEQFF. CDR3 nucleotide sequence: TGTGCCAGCTCACCACGCGGGGGTACGTACAATGAGCAGTTCTTC.

The CDR3 DNA is TGTGCCAGCTCCGGGACAGGAACCCAAGGGCTGTTTTTT. This codes for CASSGTGTQGLFF. The genes are TRBV18 and TRBJ1-4; TRBD1 matches at 8 bases. The V and J ends lost 6 bases and 14 bases, in that order; junction bases with no gene match: 11. The CDR3 consists of 13 residues. Germline loops: CDR1 KGHSH, CDR2 LQKENI. The whole variable domain, remainder taken from reference TRBV18 and TRBJ1-4, is NAGVMQNPRHLVRRRGQEARLRCSPMKGHSHVYWYRQLPEEGLKFMVYLQKENIIDESGMPKERFSAEFPKEGPSILRIQQVVRGDSAAYFCASSGTGTQGLFFGSGTQLSVL.

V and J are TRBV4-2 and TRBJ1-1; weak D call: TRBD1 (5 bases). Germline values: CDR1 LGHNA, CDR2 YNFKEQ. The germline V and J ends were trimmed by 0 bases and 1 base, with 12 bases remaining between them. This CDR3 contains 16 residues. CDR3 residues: CASSQDGGAWNTEAFF. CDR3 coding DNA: TGTGCCAGCAGCCAAGATGGAGGGGCCTGGAACACTGAAGCTTTCTTT.

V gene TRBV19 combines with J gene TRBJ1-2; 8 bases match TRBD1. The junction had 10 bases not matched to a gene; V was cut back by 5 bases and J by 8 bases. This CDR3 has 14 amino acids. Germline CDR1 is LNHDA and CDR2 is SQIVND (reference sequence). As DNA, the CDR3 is TGTGCCAGTAGTCTCAAGTGGACAGGGAAAGGCTACACCTTC. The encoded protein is CASSLKWTGKGYTF.

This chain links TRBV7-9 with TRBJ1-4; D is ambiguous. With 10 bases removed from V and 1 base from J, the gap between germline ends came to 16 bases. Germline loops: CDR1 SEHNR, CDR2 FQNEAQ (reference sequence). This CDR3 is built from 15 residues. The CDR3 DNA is TGTGCCACCAAAATCCGGGCGGGAACTAATGAAAAACTGTTTTTT. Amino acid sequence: CATKIRAGTNEKLFF.

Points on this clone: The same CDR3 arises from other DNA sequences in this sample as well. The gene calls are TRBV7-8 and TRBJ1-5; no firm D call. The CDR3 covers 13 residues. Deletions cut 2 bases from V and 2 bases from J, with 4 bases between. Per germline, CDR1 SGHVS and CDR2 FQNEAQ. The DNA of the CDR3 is TGTGCCAGCAGCTTACGGGGCAATCAGCCCCAGCATTTT. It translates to CASSLRGNQPQHF.

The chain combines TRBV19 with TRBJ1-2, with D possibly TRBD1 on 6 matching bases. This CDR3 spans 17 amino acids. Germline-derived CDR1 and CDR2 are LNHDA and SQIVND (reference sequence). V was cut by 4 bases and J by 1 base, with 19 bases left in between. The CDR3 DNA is TGTGCCAGTAGTACCCAAGGGGGGGGACCTGTTAACTATGGCTACACCTTC. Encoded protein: CASSTQGGGPVNYGYTF. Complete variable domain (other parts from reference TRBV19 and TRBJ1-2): DGGITQSPKYLFRKEGQNVTLSCEQNLNHDAMYWYRQDPGQGLRLIYYSQIVNDFQKGDIAEGYSVSREKKESFPLTVTSAQKNPTAFYLCASSTQGGGPVNYGYTFGSGTRLTVV.

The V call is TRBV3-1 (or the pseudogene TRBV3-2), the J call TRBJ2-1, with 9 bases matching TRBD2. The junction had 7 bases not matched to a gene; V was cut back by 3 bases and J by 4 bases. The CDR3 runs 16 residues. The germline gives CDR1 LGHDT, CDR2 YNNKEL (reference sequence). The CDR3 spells CASSHISGGKYNEQFF. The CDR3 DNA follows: TGTGCCAGCAGCCACATAAGCGGGGGGAAATACAATGAGCAGTTCTTC.

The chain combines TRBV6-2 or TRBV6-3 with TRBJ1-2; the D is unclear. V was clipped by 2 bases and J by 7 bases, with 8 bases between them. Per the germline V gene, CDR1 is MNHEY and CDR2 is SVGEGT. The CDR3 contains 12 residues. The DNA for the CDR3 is TGTGCCAGCAGTTACCTGTTCGGTGGCTACACCTTC. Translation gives CASSYLFGGYTF.

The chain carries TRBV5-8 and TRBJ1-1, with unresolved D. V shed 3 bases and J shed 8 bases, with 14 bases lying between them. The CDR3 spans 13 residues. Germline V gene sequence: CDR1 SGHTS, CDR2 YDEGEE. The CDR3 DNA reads TGTGCCAGCAGCTCCCGACGGGAAAAAGAAGCTTTCTTT. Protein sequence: CASSSRREKEAFF.